This T cell receptor (beta chain) was observed in a study of T cell responses to AZD1222 COVID-19 vaccine. Study-level findings and limits: A mostly white British donor set with more females was recruited, and clonal diversity was possibly underestimated. Scientists sampled the repertoires only once the peak T cell response had passed. Increases in Spike-specific TCR breadth and depth were seen after two AZD1222 doses. Nearly half of spike-specific TCRs reportedly target variant regions that are unmutated in the B.1.351 and B.1.1.7 variants.

Trimming took off 5 bases at V and 10 bases at J, with 14 bases between the two ends. Germline V lookup: CDR1 MNHNY, CDR2 SVGAGI (reference sequence). The CDR3 is 13 residues long. As to this clone: The antigen is undetermined.

TCRdb's table, derived via immunoSEQ multiplex PCR, lists solely in-frame clones and lacks some. The data show more than 140,000 clones, 70% to 90% seen once. This sample comprised peripheral blood, obtained on day 0 of MenACWY control vaccination. The origin of this receptor is an adult in good health. This chain joins TRBV6-6 and TRBJ1-4; D unclear. This CDR3 is CASSPGTSGKLFF. The CDR3 DNA sequence: TGTGCCAGCAGTCCGGGAACCTCCGGAAAACTGTTTTTT.